This T cell receptor (beta chain) was recorded in a study of regulatory T cells in long-lasting Graves disease. V shed 5 bases and J shed 4 bases, with 11 bases lying between them. CDR1 and CDR2 (germline): SGHTA, FQGTGA. The CDR3 sequence is 13 residues long. This clonotype was detected ten times or more. Time point in this sample: persistent/refractory GD, antithyroid drugs over 5 years with positive TRAb. Making the TCR library involved RNA that had been extracted from PBMCs. Both iRepertoire HTBI primers and Arm-PCR of CDR3 regions were used to build the TCR beta libraries. Via MiXCR, TCRdb re-called the multiplex PCR reads, giving one row per CDR3 protein. Of some 470,000 distinct CDR3 sequences listed, roughly 21% are singletons.

Sequences were derived from peripheral blood mononuclear cells (PBMCs), sampled when the disease was refractory, from a patient treated with antithyroid drugs. The receptor's source is a female donor with Graves disease. The rearrangement uses TRBV7-3 and TRBJ1-2; a possible D gene is TRBD1 (5 bases). CDR3 protein: CASSDPGGYGYTF. The CDR3 DNA reads TGTGCCAGCAGCGATCCCGGGGGCTATGGCTACACCTTC.